One TCR beta chain is described in this entry. The antigen is undetermined. The entry originates in a study of cytomegalovirus exposure and HLA in healthy donors. Whole-study context: The approximately 120 validation repertoires used the same platform as the roughly 610 first-cohort repertoires, a later analysis reported. Overall study findings and caveats: Most observed TCR sequences were rare, whereas some public TCRs were detected in many donors. In vitro confirmation showed three CMV-associated chains to be CMV antigen specific.

Libraries were prepared by immunoSEQ multiplex PCR; TCRdb keeps only in-frame clonotypes and omits some of them. In the table there are 90,000 to 120,000 clones, about 85% of which are singletons. The V gene lost 6 bases and the J gene lost 1 base, with 15 bases spanning the gap. Germline V lookup: CDR1 SQVTM, CDR2 ANQGSEA. The CDR3 runs 14 residues. The sequence derives from a woman aged 18-29 years in good health and CMV-seronegative. The chain recombines TRBV29-1 with TRBJ2-5; a weak D match, TRBD2 (7 bases). The sample was PBMCs. In DNA form, the CDR3 reads TGCAGCGTGGACCTCGGGGGGCCCCAAGAGACCCAGTACTTC. Its protein product is CSVDLGGPQETQYF.